A selection of T cell receptor beta chains follows, all from one sample in a study of blood T cell repertoires in COVID-19. Assay used: immunoSEQ multiplex PCR; TCRdb lists only in-frame clones, some missing. The data show tens of thousands of clones, with around nine tenths seen just once and under 20% held by the top ten. What was sequenced was peripheral blood. These receptor sequences come from a woman of 80 years or more with acute or convalescent COVID-19. The CDR3 runs from the conserved cysteine through the conserved F or W. A D gene is named only where the DNA matches it firmly. Size is omitted from some rows. Given values are once, few, many or a class for expanded clones.

TRBJ1-2,few,TRBV19,TRBD1,TGTGCCAGCGGTGGGGTTACAGGGGGCAAAGGATATGGCTACACCTTC,CASGGVTGGKGYGYTF
TRBJ1-3,-,TRBV9,-,TGTGCCAGCAGCCCAGGCACCCTCTCCCCGCACACCATATATTTT,CASSPGTLSPHTIYF
TRBJ2-7,-,TRBV5-1,TRBD1,TGCGCCAGCAGCTACAGGACAGGGGTGGCCTACGAGCAGTACTTC,CASSYRTGVAYEQYF
TRBJ2-1,-,TRBV6-5,-,TGTGCCAGCAGTTACGACGCAGGGGAGAATGAGCAGTTCTTC,CASSYDAGENEQFF
TRBJ1-5,-,TRBV2,-,TGTGCCAGCAGGAGCCGGGACACTGCCCATCAGCCCCAGCATTTT,CASRSRDTAHQPQHF
TRBJ2-3,-,TRBV20-1,TRBD1,TGCAGTGCTAGTGGACAGGGGGGGAGGGTCACAGATACGCAGTATTTT,CSASGQGGRVTDTQYF
TRBJ1-2,few,TRBV19,TRBD1,TGTGCCAGTAGTATGGGACAGGGGGAACCCACCTTC,CASSMGQGEPTF
TRBJ2-5,-,TRBV11-2,-,TGTGCCAGCAGCTTAAGTCCACGGGGGTTCCAAGAGACCCAGTACTTC,CASSLSPRGFQETQYF
TRBJ1-1,-,TRBV10-1,TRBD1,TGCGCCAGCAGTGCCGGACAGGGGGGCACTGAAGCTTTCTTT,CASSAGQGGTEAFF
TRBJ1-4,-,TRBV11-2,TRBD1,TGTGCCAGCAGCTCACAGGGGATGAATGAAAAACTGTTTTTT,CASSSQGMNEKLFF
TRBJ1-5,-,TRBV19,-,TGTGCCAGTAGTACCTCGCCGGGGGTAAATAGCAATCAGCCCCAGCATTTT,CASSTSPGVNSNQPQHF
TRBJ1-6,-,TRBV4-1,-,TGCGCCAGCAGCCAAGATGAGGGAATTCTAGATTCACCCCTCCACTTT,CASSQDEGILDSPLHF
TRBJ2-2,-,TRBV19,TRBD2,TGTGCCCGCACGGGGGCGGGGGGGCCGGGCGGGGAGCTGTTTTTT,CARTGAGGPGGELFF
TRBJ2-5,-,TRBV28,TRBD1,TGTGCCAGCAGTTCGTCCCGGGACAGGTTCCGAGAGACCCAGTACTTC,CASSSSRDRFRETQYF